The source of this TCR beta chain is a study of cytomegalovirus exposure and HLA in healthy donors (TCRdb year 2017). Background for the entire study: In an earlier analysis of 587 of the donors, 250 to 350 Gb of sequence data and roughly 100 million unique TCR beta sequences from about 190 million T cells were reported. Approximately 310 gigabases of sequencing data and approximately 85 million unique TCR sequences were included in an early release covering around 600 HLA-typed donors. The genetic ancestry cluster associated with self-reported Caucasian donors included approximately 85% of the 350 to 500 genotyped donors. The aim of the study was to test whether cataloging public T cell receptors could identify signatures of past pathogen exposure. The T cell repertoires of some 670 subjects were profiled by immunosequencing and related to cytomegalovirus serostatus. A separate validation cohort of some 130 different subjects was used in addition to the 666-subject first cohort. To predict cytomegalovirus infection status, the study brought together high-throughput TCR immunosequencing, statistical association of individual TCRs with disease status, and machine learning. To study patterns of TCR occurrence, a later analysis re-analyzed previously published TCR beta repertoires from under 750 donors and added high-resolution HLA genotyping. Rather than drawing on any new phenotypic data, the later analysis identified candidate immune exposures from TCR beta sequences and the way those sequences occurred across donors. An earlier analysis of fewer than 700 of the donors applied high-throughput TCR beta sequencing to assess whether each TCR beta V gene segment acted as functional or pseudogenic. Donor age, sex, ethnicity and CMV serostatus were compiled together with the repertoire data. A later genetic analysis took genome-wide SNP genotypes for about 55% of the roughly 700 donors and used that subset as a discovery cohort. All discovery cohort repertoires had been generated using a single sequencing platform. HLA typing included class I and class II loci at four-digit resolution. Typing coverage varied by locus: roughly 629-640 donors for A, B, C, DRB1 and DQB1; some 520 for DQA1; nearly 610 for DPA1; 450 to 480 for DPB1. Roughly five DR-DQ haplotypes were handled as single units for association and clustering, since linkage in the cohort was strong. Among several hundred genotyped donors of the cohort, an average of roughly 230,000 unique TCR beta nucleotide sequences was sequenced per donor, of which about 20% were non-productive. Study-level results and caveats: Three of the identified cytomegalovirus-associated TCR beta chains were confirmed in vitro to be specific for cytomegalovirus antigens. A further reported finding was that TCR beta sequences accurately predicted the HLA-A and HLA-B alleles for most subjects in the first cohort. It was suggested by the authors that the approach could potentially be generalized to other disease states and immunological phenotypes. Most TCR sequences were seen in very few donors, while some public TCRs were found in many individuals. In this cohort, only TCR beta chains were sequenced, and detectable features were limited by the absence of alpha or paired-chain data. Sequencing depth was assumed to be roughly uniform across donors in the presence/absence analyses, though that assumption may not hold. According to a later analysis, TCR association rates differed among HLA loci, with DRB1 alleles showing the most associated TCRs and HLA-C alleles showing the fewest. Strong co-occurrence of HLA alleles, especially DR and DQ, made assigning TCR associations to individual alleles difficult. Broadly in line with IMGT annotations, most TCR beta V segments showed up in productive rearrangements about 90% or about 30% of the time in an earlier analysis of about 500 of the donors. The classifier was reported to diagnose cytomegalovirus status with high specificity and sensitivity in both the original cohort and the validation cohort. HLA typing was unavailable for some donors at each locus, so association tests used only the typed subset. A later analysis found that HLA-associated TCR beta chains were more clonally expanded and had lower generation probabilities than equally common non-associated chains. The earlier analysis of approximately 590 of the donors excluded 15 to 20 rarely observed V segments, including chromosome 9 orphons, because counts were too low. Specific HLA alleles were associated with about 17,000 TCR beta sequences at a false discovery rate of 0.05 in a later analysis. A cluster of highly shared sequence variants was judged likely to represent a technical artifact of the sequencing pipeline. Some IMGT-functional V segments, including TRBV6-2 and TRBV6-3, could not be told apart with the 87-base-pair reads, so those segments were excluded. The study listed 164 TCR beta chains as associated with cytomegalovirus. Linkage disequilibrium might explain the correlated functional status among segregating V segments, but an unknown experimental factor could not be ruled out. A later genetic analysis associated a missense DCLRE1C variant with V-gene and J-gene trimming of TCR beta chains, and an independent cohort replicated the association. A later analysis reported that several top co-occurrence clusters appeared linked to parvovirus B19, influenza, CMV and Epstein-Barr virus. According to a later genetic analysis, donors in an Asian-associated ancestry cluster had fewer N-insertions in productive TCRs than the approximately 650-donor mean. For the cohort, immune exposure information was limited to CMV serostatus. A later analysis found that most CMV-associated TCR beta chains appeared HLA-restricted, with HLA associations seemingly driven largely by CMV exposure.

In total, roughly 710 healthy bone marrow donors made up the cohort. Cohort members were all nominally healthy when sampled, although unrecorded immune exposures were likely present. The donor tested CMV seropositive, placing the donor among the 290 or so seropositive members of the cohort. Each donor provided a peripheral blood sample, and peripheral blood mononuclear cells were used for TCR beta sequencing. Genomic DNA was extracted from the blood cell samples with the Qiagen DNeasy Blood Extraction Kit. This clone was observed once. No antigen is known for it. The input lacks base qualities; no much larger clone sits a single base away. The germline V gene provides CDR1 MGHDK and CDR2 SYGVNS. The trim is 1 base for V and 4 bases for J, with a gap of 5 bases between the germline ends. The CDR3 runs 14 residues from the cysteine to the phenylalanine. The retained sequence is limited to the CDR3, 42 bases, with the frame set at the first base.

Libraries were made using the immunoSEQ multiplex PCR assay. The multiplex PCR relied on a mix of 60 forward primers for TCR Vbeta segments and 13 reverse primers for TCR Jbeta segments. The CDR3 region of rearranged TCR beta genes was amplified from genomic DNA by a multiplex PCR assay. The Illumina HiSeq System was used to sequence the amplified TCR beta libraries as 87-base-pair reads. In the source study's methods: A later analysis tallied 75 million to 95 million unique TCR beta chains across the 700 or so repertoires, and about 10 million of those chains were shared by two or more donors. Raw reads were error-corrected and collapsed into unique sequences with a nearest-neighbor algorithm that merged closely related sequences to remove PCR and sequencing errors. To assign V, D and J gene segments, CDR3 sequences were aligned to IMGT reference sequences. For a sequence to be retained, at least a six-nucleotide match to both a V gene segment and a J gene segment was required. Rearrangements were called productive when the CDR3 lacked stop codons and stayed in frame with V and J; all others were non-productive. CDR3 was defined by IMGT convention, running from the second conserved V-encoded cysteine to the conserved J-encoded phenylalanine. The earlier analysis of fewer than 750 of the donors excluded sequences that lacked an unambiguous match to a single V gene segment. An earlier analysis of several hundred of the donors classified V segments as functional when productive rearrangements were above 56.7% and as segregating when the standard deviation between donors was above 5%. To diagnose cytomegalovirus status from the catalog of TCR beta chain sequences, a statistical classification framework was built. In a later analysis, TCR nucleotide sequences were compared against IMGT/GENE-DB human TR gene sequences so that V and J genes could be assigned. The TCRdist pipeline was used in a later analysis to assign CDR3 sequences and most-parsimonious VDJ recombination scenarios. A later analysis defined each TCR beta chain by its CDR3 amino acid sequence plus V-gene family, and excluded reads lacking a unique V-gene family. To address suspected cross-contamination and a sequencing artifact, a later analysis removed over 500 highly shared, low-generation-probability nucleotide sequences. For each public chain, a later analysis derived a clonal expansion index from normalized ranks of inferred template counts within each repertoire. A later analysis computed generation probabilities with a VDJ recombination model fitted to out-of-frame rearrangements, and checked the results against IGoR. In a later analysis, TCR-TCR, TCR-HLA and TCR-CMV co-occurrence was scored with hypergeometric tests, and a repertoire-size bias correction was applied to TCR pairs. A later analysis estimated false discovery rates by permuting HLA or CMV assignments 20 times. In a later analysis, co-occurring TCRs were grouped using DBSCAN, with TCRdist sequence similarity added in when clustering inside HLA-allele-positive subsets. For co-occurrence clustering, repertoires with fewer than 30,000 or more than 120,000 public chains were excluded, along with 4 to 6 repertoires with anomalous nucleotide sharing. TCRdb retrieved this table from immuneACCESS and kept in-frame rearrangements only. Not all clones are present; in checked studies, unresolved V genes account for under half, and no reason is known for the remainder. V and J calls and clone size follow that table, whereas D and trimming were derived from the DNA. The sample yields 200,000 or so clones; approximately 79% were counted once. More than 6% of the sample rests with the top ten.

Recombination connected TRBV25-1 to TRBJ1-6; too little of a D gene remains to name it. Source material: PBMCs. The receptor's source is a man aged 40-49 years in good health and CMV-seropositive. In nucleotides, the sequence is TGTGCCAGCAGTGAATGGCAATATAATTCACCCCTCCACTTT. The resulting protein is CASSEWQYNSPLHF.